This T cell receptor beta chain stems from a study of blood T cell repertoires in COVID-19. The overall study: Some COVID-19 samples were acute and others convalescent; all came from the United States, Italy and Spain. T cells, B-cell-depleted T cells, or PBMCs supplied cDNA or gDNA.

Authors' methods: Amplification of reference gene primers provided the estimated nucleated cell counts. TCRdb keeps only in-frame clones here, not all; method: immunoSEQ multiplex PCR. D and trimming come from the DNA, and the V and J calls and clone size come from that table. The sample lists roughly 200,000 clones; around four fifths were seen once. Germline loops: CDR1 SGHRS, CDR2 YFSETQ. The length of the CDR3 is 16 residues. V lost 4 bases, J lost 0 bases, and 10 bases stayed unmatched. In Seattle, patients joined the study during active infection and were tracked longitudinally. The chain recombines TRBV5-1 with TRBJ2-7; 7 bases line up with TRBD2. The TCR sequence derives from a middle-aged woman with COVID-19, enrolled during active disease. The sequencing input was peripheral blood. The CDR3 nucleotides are TGCGCCAGCAGCCCGGGCCTAGCGGCCGGCTCCTACGAGCAGTACTTC. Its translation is CASSPGLAAGSYEQYF.